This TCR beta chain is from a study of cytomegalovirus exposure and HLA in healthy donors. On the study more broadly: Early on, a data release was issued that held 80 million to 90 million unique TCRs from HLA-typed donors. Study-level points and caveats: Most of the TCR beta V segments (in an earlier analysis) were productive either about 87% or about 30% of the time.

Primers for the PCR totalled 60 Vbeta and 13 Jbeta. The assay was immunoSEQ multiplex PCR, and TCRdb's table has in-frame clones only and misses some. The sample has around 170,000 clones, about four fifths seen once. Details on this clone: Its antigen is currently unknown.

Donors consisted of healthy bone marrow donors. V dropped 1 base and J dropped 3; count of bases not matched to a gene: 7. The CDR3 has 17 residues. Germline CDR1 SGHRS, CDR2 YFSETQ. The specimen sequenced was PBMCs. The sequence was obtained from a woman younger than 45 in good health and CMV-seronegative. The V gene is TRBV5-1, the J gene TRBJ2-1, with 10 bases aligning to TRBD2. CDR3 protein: CASSLKSSGGVYNEQFF. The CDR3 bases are TGCGCCAGCAGCTTGAAGTCCAGCGGGGGGGTCTACAATGAGCAGTTCTTC.